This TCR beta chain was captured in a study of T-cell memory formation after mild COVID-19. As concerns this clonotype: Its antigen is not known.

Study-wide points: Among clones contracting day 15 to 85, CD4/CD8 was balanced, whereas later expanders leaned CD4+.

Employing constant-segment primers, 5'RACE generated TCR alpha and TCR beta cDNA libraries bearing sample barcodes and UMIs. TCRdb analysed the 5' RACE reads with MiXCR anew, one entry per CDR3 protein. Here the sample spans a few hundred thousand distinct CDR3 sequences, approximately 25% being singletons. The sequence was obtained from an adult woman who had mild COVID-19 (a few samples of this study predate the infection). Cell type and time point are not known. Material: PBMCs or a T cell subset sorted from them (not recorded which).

Written as DNA, the CDR3 is TGTGCCAGCAGCCCTTGGTCTGGACTTGTCGAGCAGTACTTC. Amino acid sequence: CASSPWSGLVEQYF. V gene TRBV3-1 combines with J gene TRBJ2-7, with a possible D match to TRBD2 (5 bases). The germline V gene encodes CDR1 LGHDT and CDR2 YNNKEL (reference sequence). The CDR3 runs 14 residues. With 4 bases removed from V and 6 bases from J, the gap between germline ends came to 16 bases.